A selection of T cell receptor beta chains follows, all from one sample in a study of cytomegalovirus exposure and HLA in healthy donors. Sequencing used immunoSEQ multiplex PCR; TCRdb keeps in-frame clones, though not all of them. Altogether about 160,000 clones are present, approximately 90% being singletons, with the ten largest covering about 0.85%. Material: PBMCs. The receptors were sampled from a woman in her 30s in good health and CMV-seronegative. The CDR3 runs from the conserved cysteine through the conserved F or W. A D gene is named only where the DNA matches it firmly. Clone size appears in some rows only: once, few, many, or a class for an expanded clone.

>NA|NA|TRBV15|TRBJ1-3
TGTGCCACCAGCAGAGAGAGTGGGCTCGGGGGGGTTGGAAACACCATATATTTT
CATSRESGLGGVGNTIYF
>NA|NA|TRBV2|TRBJ1-5
TGTGCCAGCAGAGGACACGGCGATCAGCCCCAGCATTTT
CASRGHGDQPQHF
>NA|TRBD1|TRBV27|TRBJ2-2
TGTGCCAGCAGTTTGAAGGGGGCATTGGCCGGGGAGCTGTTTTTT
CASSLKGALAGELFF
>once|TRBD2|TRBV19|TRBJ2-1
TGTGCCAGTAGTCTAACCACTAGCGGGAGGTTCGGGGAGCAGTTCTTC
CASSLTTSGRFGEQFF
>NA|TRBD1|TRBV19|TRBJ1-1
TGTGCCAGTAGACCTGGACAGGATGCTGAAGCTTTCTTT
CASRPGQDAEAFF
>NA|TRBD2|TRBV10-2|TRBJ2-7
TGCGCCAGCAGAGACTCCGGGACTAGCGGATCCTACGAGCAGTACTTC
CASRDSGTSGSYEQYF
>NA|NA|TRBV19|TRBJ2-1
TGTGCCAGCGCAAAGCGGTTCTCCTACAATGAGCAGTTCTTC
CASAKRFSYNEQFF
>few|TRBD1|TRBV12-5|TRBJ1-2
TGTGCTAGTGGTTTGGTACTGGGACAGGGGAAAGTAAGGGGCTACACCTTC
CASGLVLGQGKVRGYTF
>NA|NA|TRBV27|TRBJ1-1
TGTGCCAGCTCTATCAGGGCTTACATGAACACTGAAGCTTTCTTT
CASSIRAYMNTEAFF
>NA|NA|TRBV5-4|TRBJ1-1
TGTGCCACTCTGATCCCGGGGAACACTGAAGCTTTCTTT
CATLIPGNTEAFF
>NA|TRBD2|TRBV9|TRBJ2-1
TGTGCCAGCAGCTCACTAGCGGGGGGTCGCAATGAGCAGTTCTTC
CASSSLAGGRNEQFF
>NA|NA|TRBV2|TRBJ2-1
TGTGCCAGCAGAGGGGGTATGCAGTTCTTC
CASRGGMQFF
>NA|NA|TRBV29-1|TRBJ1-2
TGCAGCGTTGAACGCCAGGCTTTAAAGGGCTACACCTTC
CSVERQALKGYTF
>NA|TRBD1|TRBV11-1|TRBJ1-4
TGTGCCAGCAGCCACAGGGGGGGTAATGAAAAACTGTTTTTT
CASSHRGGNEKLFF
>once|TRBD2|TRBV10-3|TRBJ2-1
TGTGCCACGAGGCTACTAGCGGGAACGAATGAGCAGTTCTTC
CATRLLAGTNEQFF
>NA|NA|TRBV10-2|TRBJ2-5
TGCGCCAGCTCTTCCTTACCGGGGGGCAGACACCAAGAGACCCAGTACTTC
CASSSLPGGRHQETQYF
>NA|TRBD1|TRBV7-7|TRBJ2-5
TGTGCCAGCAGCTCAACAGGGGGCAGAGAGACCCAGTACTTC
CASSSTGGRETQYF
>NA|TRBD2|TRBV10-2|TRBJ2-1
TGCGCCAGCAGTGAGCGGACTAGCGGAGTATACAATGAGCAGTTCTTC
CASSERTSGVYNEQFF
>NA|NA|TRBV7-8|TRBJ1-1
TGTGCCAGCAGCAACCGCTACGGGGGCACTGAAGCTTTCTTT
CASSNRYGGTEAFF
>NA|NA|TRBV7-9|TRBJ1-4
TGTGCCAGCAGCCCCGGGGGTGCAACTAATGAAAAACTGTTTTTT
CASSPGGATNEKLFF
>NA|NA|TRBV2|TRBJ1-2
TGTGCCAGCAGTGAGGAGGGGAACTATGGCTACACCTTC
CASSEEGNYGYTF
>NA|NA|TRBV11-2|TRBJ1-5
TGTGCCAGCAGCTTAAGCCCGAATCAGCCCCAGCATTTT
CASSLSPNQPQHF
>NA|NA|TRBV27|TRBJ2-7
TGTGCCAGCAGTTTAGGGTTAGGGGGCTACGAGCAGTACTTC
CASSLGLGGYEQYF
>NA|NA|TRBV5-1|TRBJ2-1
TGCGCCAGCAGCGCCAGCCCCGGGGGCAATGAGCAGTTCTTC
CASSASPGGNEQFF
>NA|TRBD2|TRBV4-3|TRBJ2-1
TGCGCCAGCAGCCAAGACTCTGGAGCGGGGGGCTACAATGAGCAGTTCTTC
CASSQDSGAGGYNEQFF
>NA|NA|TRBV29-1|TRBJ2-3
TGCAGCGTACAGGAGTCTAGCACAGATACGCAGTATTTT
CSVQESSTDTQYF
>NA|TRBD1|TRBV5-1|TRBJ2-7
TGCGCCAGCAGCTTAAAGGGACAGGGAGCCTACGAGCAGTACTTC
CASSLKGQGAYEQYF
>NA|NA|TRBV6-5|TRBJ2-7
TGTGCCAGCAGTTACTCGACAGGCTACGAGCAGTACTTC
CASSYSTGYEQYF
>once|TRBD2|TRBV6-4|TRBJ2-3
TGTGCCAGCGCCGGGGGGGGCGGGAGCACAGATACGCAGTATTTT
CASAGGGGSTDTQYF
>NA|NA|TRBV10-2|TRBJ2-3
TGCGCCAGCAGGAAACTACAAGGAACCACAGATACGCAGTATTTT
CASRKLQGTTDTQYF